These 27 T cell receptor beta chains were all obtained from the same sample, sequenced in a study of cytomegalovirus exposure and HLA in healthy donors. The study ran its PCR with 60 Vbeta and 13 Jbeta primers. The protocol was immunoSEQ multiplex PCR, while the TCRdb copy is restricted to in-frame clones and leaves out a portion. The sample contains about 150,000 clones, around three fifths of which appear only once. The sample taken for sequencing was PBMCs. These receptors all come from a woman aged 30 to 39 in good health and CMV-seropositive.

The V and J genes are TRBV6-6 and TRBJ2-5; D remains unclear. CDR3 length: 14 amino acids. V lost 5 bases and J lost 5, with 15 bases in between. Germline CDR1 reads MNHNY; CDR2 reads SVGAGI (reference sequence). The CDR3 nucleotides read TGTGCCAGCAGTCCCCTGGCAGGAACCGAGACCCAGTACTTC. Its protein is CASSPLAGTETQYF.

This clone was seen only a few times. This chain connects TRBV29-1 to TRBJ1-1, with a tentative D call TRBD1 (5 bases). V was cut by 3 bases and J by 0 bases, with 14 bases left in between. Germline loops: CDR1 SQVTM, CDR2 ANQGSEA. The CDR3 sequence is 15 residues long. Here the CDR3 DNA reads TGCAGCGTTGATCGGGGGTGGGGCATGAACACTGAAGCTTTCTTT. Translated: CSVDRGWGMNTEAFF.

The chain recombines TRBV28 with TRBJ1-3; no firm D call. Trimming took off 6 bases at V and 4 bases at J, with 4 bases between the two ends. Germline assignment: CDR1 MDHEN and CDR2 SYDVKM. The length of the CDR3 is 11 residues. The CDR3: CASSTGNTIYF. CDR3 coding DNA: TGTGCCAGCAGCACAGGAAACACCATATATTTT.

The V gene is TRBV29-1, the J gene TRBJ1-1; the D is unclear. V was trimmed by 7 bases and J by 1 base, leaving 10 bases between them. Germline CDR1 and CDR2: SQVTM and ANQGSEA. The CDR3 has 12 residues. The DNA for the CDR3 is TGCAGCGCCCGAACTGAGAACACTGAAGCTTTCTTT. Protein: CSARTENTEAFF.

This chain links TRBV4-1 with TRBJ2-3; D is possibly TRBD1 (5 bases). Trimming left V 4 bases short and J 3 bases short, with 8 bases between. The CDR3 loop spans 13 amino acids. Germline-derived CDR1 and CDR2 are MGHRA and YSYEKL. The CDR3 loop is CASSRPGTDTQYF. In DNA form, the CDR3 reads TGCGCCAGCAGCCGACCAGGGACAGATACGCAGTATTTT.

The chain uses TRBV28 and TRBJ2-2; 10 nucleotides match TRBD2. This CDR3 is 14 amino acids long. Germline values: CDR1 MDHEN, CDR2 SYDVKM. V gave up 10 bases and J gave up 1 base; unmatched junction bases: 3. In DNA, the CDR3 is TGTGCCACCCGACTAGCGGGGAACACCGGGGAGCTGTTTTTT. Translating it yields CATRLAGNTGELFF.

V usage is TRBV11-2 and J usage is TRBJ2-3; D remains ambiguous. Germline V gene sequence: CDR1 SGHAT, CDR2 FQNNGV. The CDR3 loop spans 10 amino acids. The ends were cut back, 2 bases at V and 11 bases at J, with 5 bases in the middle. CDR3 nucleotides: TGTGCCAGCAGCTTAAATAAGCAGTATTTT. Its protein product is CASSLNKQYF.

The chain links TRBV2 to TRBJ1-5; D uncertain. This CDR3 is built from 15 residues. Germline CDR1 and CDR2: SNHLY and FYNNEI. V shed 3 bases and J shed 2 bases, with 11 bases lying between them. The CDR3 loop reads CASSDQVGGNQPQHF. The CDR3 bases are TGTGCCAGCAGTGACCAGGTCGGGGGCAATCAGCCCCAGCATTTT.

CDR3 protein: CASSLNPPYRGVGGYTF. CDR3 nucleotide sequence: TGTGCCAGCAGCTTAAACCCCCCTTACAGGGGTGTGGGGGGCTACACCTTC. The V call is TRBV5-8, the J call TRBJ1-2, with TRBD1 identical over 7 bases. Germline V gene sequence: CDR1 SGHTS, CDR2 YDEGEE. This CDR3 has 17 residues. V was pared by 2 bases and J by 8 bases, with 18 bases of the junction left unmatched.

This chain joins TRBV5-8 and TRBJ1-1; 8 bases fit TRBD1. Trimming removed 4 bases from V and 5 bases from J; junction bases left unmatched: 4. The CDR3 runs to 13 residues. CDR1 is SGHTS and CDR2 is YDEGEE in the germline V gene. Here the CDR3 reads CASSPDRGTEAFF. In DNA form, the CDR3 reads TGTGCCAGCAGCCCAGACAGGGGAACTGAAGCTTTCTTT.

The chain recombines TRBV5-4 with TRBJ2-2; tentatively, D is TRBD2 (5 bases). Trimming pared 7 bases from V and 5 bases from J, leaving 15 bases between. CDR1 is SGHNT and CDR2 is YYREEE in the germline V gene (reference sequence). The CDR3 is made up of 14 amino acids. The CDR3 DNA reads as TGTGCCAGCGCCCAGGAGGTGACTACCGGGGAGCTGTTTTTT. This encodes CASAQEVTTGELFF.

This clone showed up just a few times. This chain connects TRBV6-5 to TRBJ1-5; D uncertain. The CDR3 contains 13 residues. The ends were cut back, 2 bases at V and 8 bases at J, with 10 bases in the middle. The germline V gene has CDR1 MNHEY and CDR2 SVGAGI. The CDR3 loop reads CASSYPQTKPQHF. The CDR3 coding sequence is TGTGCCAGCAGTTACCCCCAAACAAAGCCCCAGCATTTT.

The sample holds a few counts of this clone. The J gene is TRBJ2-6, the V gene TRBV5-5; TRBD1 is a possible D gene (6 bases). Germline lookup yields CDR1 SGHKS and CDR2 YYEKEE (reference sequence). V shed 2 bases and J shed 1 base, with 7 bases lying between them. The CDR3 totals 15 residues. CDR3 sequence reads: CASSFRGSGANVLTF. The DNA for the CDR3 is TGTGCCAGCAGCTTCAGGGGATCTGGGGCCAACGTCCTGACTTTC.

In regard to this clone: This specimen includes other DNA sequences encoding the same CDR3. The chain combines TRBV13 with TRBJ2-7, with TRBD2 matching over 14 bases. The germline CDR1 and CDR2 sequences are PRHDT and FYEKMQ (reference sequence). The V and J ends lost 6 bases and 3 bases, in that order; junction bases with no gene match: 7. The CDR3 extends over 16 amino acids. The DNA of the CDR3 is TGTGCCAGCAGAGGGACTAGCGGGAGAGGCTACTACGAGCAGTACTTC. Encoded protein: CASRGTSGRGYYEQYF.

J is TRBJ1-5 and V is TRBV28; possibly TRBD1 for D (6 bases). This CDR3 region has 14 residues. Germline V gives CDR1 MDHEN, CDR2 SYDVKM. V shed 6 bases and J shed 6 bases, with 15 bases lying between them. The CDR3 coding sequence is TGTGCCAGCAGCCCCGGCAGGGGACGTCAGCCCCAGCATTTT. The encoded protein is CASSPGRGRQPQHF.

The chain is built from TRBV12-5 and TRBJ2-7, with D possibly TRBD1 on 5 matching bases. V lost 4 bases, J lost 2 bases, and 15 bases lay in between. CDR3 length equals 15 residues. Germline CDR1 and CDR2: LGHNT and FRNRAP. The CDR3 coding sequence is TGTGCTAGTGGTTATCAGGGTTGGCCCCCCTACGAGCAGTACTTC. Amino acids: CASGYQGWPPYEQYF.

The table lists this clone with many counts. The V and J genes are TRBV4-1 and TRBJ2-7, with 7 bases identical to TRBD1. The junction had 3 bases not matched to a gene; V was cut back by 1 base and J by 3 bases. The CDR3 covers 14 residues. Germline CDR1 MGHRA, CDR2 YSYEKL. The CDR3 DNA reads as TGCGCCAGCAGCCAAGTGACAGGGATCTACGAGCAGTACTTC. This encodes CASSQVTGIYEQYF.

The rearrangement uses TRBV28 and TRBJ1-2, with TRBD1 identical over 7 bases. The CDR3 loop spans 14 amino acids. Germline assignment: CDR1 MDHEN and CDR2 SYDVKM. V shed 3 bases, J shed 4 bases, and the junction held 5 bases outside the gene matches. The CDR3 is CASSFPDRAYGYTF. CDR3 nucleotide sequence: TGTGCCAGCAGTTTCCCAGACAGGGCCTATGGCTACACCTTC.

V and J are TRBV5-1 and TRBJ2-7; 8 bases match TRBD1. The CDR3 extends over 15 amino acids. CDR1 and CDR2 from the germline V gene are SGHRS and YFSETQ. The trim removed 3 bases at V and 5 bases at J, leaving 10 bases unmatched. For the CDR3, the DNA is TGCGCCAGCAGCTCCTGGGGGACAGGCTGGGACGAGCAGTACTTC. It specifies CASSSWGTGWDEQYF.

The CDR3: CASSMGETPQYF. CDR3 coding DNA: TGTGCCAGTAGTATGGGTGAGACACCGCAGTACTTC. J is TRBJ2-7 and V is TRBV19; D remains unclear. The CDR3 runs 12 residues. V was cut by 3 bases and J by 9 bases, with 12 bases left in between. The germline gives CDR1 LNHDA, CDR2 SQIVND (reference sequence).

This clone was seen once. The chain recombines TRBV29-1 with TRBJ1-1; D remains ambiguous. Germline values: CDR1 SQVTM, CDR2 ANQGSEA. V was shortened by 3 bases and J by 1 base, with 6 bases between the two germline ends. This CDR3 is built from 12 residues. The CDR3 is CSVDAGNTEAFF. For the CDR3, the DNA is TGCAGCGTTGACGCAGGGAACACTGAAGCTTTCTTT. Full variable domain (rest looked up from reference TRBV29-1 and TRBJ1-1): SAVISQKPSRDICQRGTSLTIQCQVDSQVTMMFWYRQQPGQSLTLIATANQGSEATYESGFVIDKFPISRPNLTFSTLTVSNMSPEDSSIYLCSVDAGNTEAFFGQGTRLTVV.

This rearrangement joins TRBV5-4 to TRBJ2-1, with D perhaps matching TRBD2 (5 bases). V shed 4 bases and J shed 5 bases, with 16 bases lying between them. This CDR3 region has 15 residues. The germline V gene has CDR1 SGHNT and CDR2 YYREEE (reference sequence). The CDR3 region is CASSHSAGPDNEQFF. As DNA, the CDR3 is TGTGCCAGCAGCCATTCGGCGGGCCCGGACAATGAGCAGTTCTTC.

V usage is TRBV28 and J usage is TRBJ2-7, with 11 bases lining up with TRBD2. J was trimmed by 4 bases and V by 4 bases; bases with no gene match: 3. This CDR3 contains 14 residues. The germline V gene encodes CDR1 MDHEN and CDR2 SYDVKM. The CDR3 spells CASSWTSGPYEQYF. The CDR3 DNA reads as TGTGCCAGCAGTTGGACTAGCGGGCCTTACGAGCAGTACTTC.

This clone was seen only a few times. V and J are TRBV7-9 and TRBJ1-3; a possible D gene is TRBD1 (6 bases). The germline V gene has CDR1 SEHNR and CDR2 FQNEAQ (reference sequence). The CDR3 spans 15 residues. V lost 5 bases and J lost 0, with 11 bases in between. The CDR3 reads CASSQQGFSGNTIYF. In nucleotides, the CDR3 is TGTGCCAGCAGCCAACAGGGTTTCTCTGGAAACACCATATATTTT.

The chain is built from TRBV11-3 and TRBJ2-3; no clear D. The germline V and J ends were trimmed by 5 bases and 9 bases, with 12 bases remaining between them. The length of the CDR3 is 12 residues. Germline assignment: CDR1 SGHNT and CDR2 YENEEA. The CDR3 is CASSPRASTQYF. The CDR3 DNA is TGTGCCAGCAGCCCTCGCGCGAGCACGCAGTATTTT. The entire variable domain, with the rest obtained from reference TRBV11-3 and TRBJ2-3, is as follows: EAGVVQSPRYKIIEKKQPVAFWCNPISGHNTLYWYLQNLGQGPELLIRYENEEAVDDSQLPKDRFSAERLKGVDSTLKIQPAELGDSAVYLCASSPRASTQYFGPGTRLTVL.

This chain links TRBV9 with TRBJ2-7, with D possibly TRBD2 on 5 matching bases. The CDR3 consists of 15 residues. Trimming stripped 1 base from V and 2 bases from J, with 13 bases between. Germline V gene lookup returns CDR1 SGDLS and CDR2 YYNGEE. The CDR3 nucleotides read TGTGCCAGCAGCGTATCTCCCGGGGTCGCCTACGAGCAGTACTTC. Residues: CASSVSPGVAYEQYF.

This clone came up many times. V gene TRBV2 combines with J gene TRBJ1-4; D is uncertain. CDR1 is SNHLY and CDR2 is FYNNEI in the germline V gene. The CDR3 runs 13 residues. Trimming took 2 bases from V and 5 from J, leaving 6 bases between them. The CDR3 here is CASSERGNEKLFF. In nucleotides, the CDR3 is TGTGCCAGCAGTGAAAGAGGGAATGAAAAACTGTTTTTT.